The clone carrying this T cell receptor beta chain was seen once. No antigen is known for it. A J-beta primer mix and a sample-barcoded 5' primer were used in a second PCR of roughly 7 to 12 cycles. All cDNA molecules were each tagged by a template-switch adaptor with 12 random nucleotides. TCRdb ran MiXCR on the 5' RACE reads and lists one entry per CDR3 protein. The sample has about a million distinct CDR3 sequences; 35% to 40% are singletons. This specimen comes from a study of blood T cells in healthy people across ages. Study-level points and caveats: Estimated diversity, derived from one million T cells, was regarded as an underestimate.

This CDR3 spans 14 amino acids. Germline V gene sequence: CDR1 MDHEN, CDR2 SYDVKM. V lost 1 base and J 4 bases, leaving 10 bases between the germline ends. Every sample had a minimum of 6 million PBMCs isolated. No fewer than 5.5 micrograms of total RNA were isolated from every sample. Sequencing input: blood. This sequence joins TRBV28 and TRBJ1-2; D remains ambiguous. The receptor was derived from a man between 18 and 29 years old in good health. The CDR3 reads CASSLYGFGYGYTF. CDR3 DNA: TGTGCCAGCAGTTTATACGGATTTGGCTATGGCTACACCTTC.